These 10 T cell receptor beta chains originate from one sample sequenced in a study of OX40 agonist ivuxolimab in advanced cancers. This table comes from immunoSEQ multiplex PCR, and its TCRdb copy is limited to in-frame clones, with some not included. This repertoire shows about 83,000 clones, approximately 84% found once; its top ten account for around 7.3%. The sample in question was CD4+ or CD8+ T cells sorted from blood, obtained in a trial of the OX40 agonist ivuxolimab. These receptors all stem from an adult with an advanced solid tumor such as melanoma, head and neck, liver or kidney cancer.

This rearrangement joins TRBV9 to TRBJ1-1; 8 bases are shared with TRBD1. Per the germline V gene, CDR1 is SGDLS and CDR2 is YYNGEE. The CDR3 runs to 14 residues. V gave up 3 bases and J gave up 1 base; unmatched junction bases: 2. In DNA, the CDR3 is TGTGCCAGCAGCGCACAGGGGGAGAACACTGAAGCTTTCTTT. Translation: CASSAQGENTEAFF.

V gene TRBV6-5 combines with J gene TRBJ2-7; TRBD2 agrees at 13 bases. The V gene end was trimmed by 5 bases and the J gene end by 5 bases; junction bases not matched to a gene: 3. The CDR3 is 14 amino acids. Germline assignment: CDR1 MNHEY and CDR2 SVGAGI. CDR3 nucleotide sequence: TGTGCCAGCAGTCCCGGGACTAGCGGGAACGAGCAGTACTTC. Its protein product is CASSPGTSGNEQYF.

V and J are TRBV6-6 and TRBJ2-3; no reliable D call. This CDR3 contains 13 residues. The germline gives CDR1 MNHNY, CDR2 SVGAGI (reference sequence). The V end lost 7 bases, the J end lost 4 bases, and 12 bases lay between the germline ends. CDR3 sequence (DNA): TGTGCCAGCACAAGGGCGAGTTCAGATACGCAGTATTTT. Encoded protein: CASTRASSDTQYF.

The gene calls are TRBV30 and TRBJ2-5, with D possibly matching TRBD1 (5 bases). Germline V gene lookup returns CDR1 GTSNPN and CDR2 SVGIG (reference sequence). Trimming shortened V by 4 bases and J by 11 bases, and 14 bases separated the two germline ends. The CDR3 contains 11 residues. The CDR3 is CAWTIGVGQYF. In DNA, the CDR3 is TGTGCCTGGACCATAGGGGTTGGACAGTACTTC. The full variable domain, its missing parts supplied by reference TRBV30 and TRBJ2-5, is SQTIHQWPATLVQPVGSPLSLECTVEGTSNPNLYWYRQAAGRGLQLLFYSVGIGQISSEVPQNLSASRPQDRQFILSSKKLLLSDSGFYLCAWTIGVGQYFGPGTRLLVL.

This clone appeared once. The chain joins TRBV2 to TRBJ1-1; TRBD1 matches at 7 bases. The CDR3 is 14 amino acids. V shed 2 bases and J 3 bases; nucleotides not matched to a gene: 3. CDR1 is SNHLY and CDR2 is FYNNEI in the germline V gene. CDR3 coding DNA: TGTGCCAGCAGTGAAACAGGGGTCTACACTGAAGCTTTCTTT. Translation gives CASSETGVYTEAFF.

The chain carries TRBV12-5 and TRBJ1-2; D perhaps matches TRBD1 (5 bases). V dropped 5 bases and J dropped 1 base, with 26 bases sitting between them. The CDR3 has 19 amino acids. Germline CDR1 LGHNT, CDR2 FRNRAP. The DNA for the CDR3 is TGTGCTAGTGGTCAACCTACACGGGGGAAGGGGACGCTTAACTATGGCTACACCTTC. Translated, it gives CASGQPTRGKGTLNYGYTF.

The chain links TRBV5-6 to TRBJ2-7; D is perhaps TRBD1 (6 bases). Trimming removed 0 bases at V and 5 bases at J, with 12 bases between. Germline V lookup: CDR1 SGHDT, CDR2 YYEEEE. The CDR3 extends over 14 amino acids. The CDR3 sequence is CASSLEGVVDEQYF. DNA for the CDR3: TGTGCCAGCAGCTTGGAGGGGGTGGTCGACGAGCAGTACTTC.

V is TRBV6-1 and J is TRBJ2-5, with D perhaps TRBD1 or TRBD2 (5 bases each). The V gene's germline CDR1 is MNHNS and CDR2 SASEGT. V lost 8 bases and J lost 0, with 10 bases in between. This CDR3 spans 13 amino acids. The CDR3 DNA reads TGTGCCAGCGTGGAGGACAACCAAGAGACCCAGTACTTC. Amino acid sequence: CASVEDNQETQYF.

The rearrangement uses TRBV2 and TRBJ1-2; the D is unclear. Germline CDR1 and CDR2: SNHLY and FYNNEI. This CDR3 has 8 residues. Trimming removed 8 bases from V and 10 bases from J, with 5 bases in between. CDR3 in DNA: TGTGCCAGCCCTCCCTACACCTTC. This sequence encodes CASPPYTF.

J is TRBJ2-5 and V is TRBV18; D is ambiguous. Germline CDR1 reads KGHSH; CDR2 reads LQKENI. V shed 6 bases and J shed 1 base, with 3 bases lying between them. This CDR3 contains 11 residues. The CDR3 DNA follows: TGTGCCAGCTCTCTCCAAGAGACCCAGTACTTC. Its protein is CASSLQETQYF.